This TCR beta chain was found in a study of T-cell reconstitution after alpha-beta-depleted transplantation in children. It was with unique molecular identifiers that the TCRbeta library was prepared. TCRdb analysed the PCR reads with MiXCR anew, one entry per CDR3 protein. The repertoire holds 120,000 or so distinct CDR3 sequences, with 9% to 12% as singletons. V trimming: 5 bases; J trimming: 5 bases; junction bases outside the gene matches: 7. Germline V gives CDR1 SGHTA, CDR2 FQGNSA. CDR3 length: 15 amino acids. This clonotype has at least ten counts. The TCR originated in a human donor who donated a stem cell graft to a child with acute lymphoblastic leukemia. The V call is TRBV7-2, the J call TRBJ2-2; 8 bases match TRBD2. The source was PBMCs from the stem cell graft donor, collected from the stem cell graft. The chain's CDR3 is CASSRLAFGTGELFF. The CDR3 coding sequence is TGTGCCAGCAGCCGACTAGCGTTCGGAACCGGGGAGCTGTTTTTT.